This TCR beta chain was retrieved from a study of T cell repertoires in cytomegalovirus infection. Looking at the study overall: Indications came from public TCR beta signatures; they pointed to CMV infection and to a matching HLA type.

TCRdb re-derived calls from the reads in MiXCR, one entry per CDR3 protein. Of 200,000 to 300,000 distinct CDR3 sequences in the sample, about 13% were seen once. Notes on this clonotype: Its antigen is not known.

Whole-study findings and limits: HLA-C-restricted CMV-specific TCR beta clonotypes were dominant in the ex vivo response. Identification of carriers of CMV plus the relevant HLA was achieved through cumulative public TCR beta family frequency.

CDR1 SGHVT and CDR2 SQSDAQ come from the germline V gene. The CDR3 is made up of 16 amino acids. V shed 5 bases and J 2 bases; nucleotides not matched to a gene: 8. The gene calls are TRBV7-4 and TRBJ2-2; 7 nucleotides match TRBD1. The TCR comes from a human donor in good health (CMV status not recorded). Some clones in this sample may be carry-over from other donors' samples. The sequenced material came from PBMCs. The CDR3 nucleotides are TGTGCCAGCAGCGCGCCGGGACAGATAAACACCGGGGAGCTGTTTTTT. Its protein product is CASSAPGQINTGELFF.